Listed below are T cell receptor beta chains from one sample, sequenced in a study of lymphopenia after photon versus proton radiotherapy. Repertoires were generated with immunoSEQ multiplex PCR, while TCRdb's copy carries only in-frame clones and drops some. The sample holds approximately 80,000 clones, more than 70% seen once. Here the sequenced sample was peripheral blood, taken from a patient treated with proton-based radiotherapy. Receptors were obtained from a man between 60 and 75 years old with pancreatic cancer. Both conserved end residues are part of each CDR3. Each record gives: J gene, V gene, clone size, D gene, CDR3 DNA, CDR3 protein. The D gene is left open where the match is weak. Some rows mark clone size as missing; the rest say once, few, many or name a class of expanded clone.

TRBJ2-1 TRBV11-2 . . TGTGCCAGCAGCTTCCGGCAGTCTCATGAGCAGTTCTTC CASSFRQSHEQFF
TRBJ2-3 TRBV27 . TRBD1 TGTGCCAGCAGTTTCTTGGGTACAGGGGAAGATACGCAGTATTTT CASSFLGTGEDTQYF
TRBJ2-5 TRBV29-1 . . TGCAGCGTTCGAGGAGGGCCTGAGACCCAGTACTTC CSVRGGPETQYF
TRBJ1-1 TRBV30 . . TGTGCCTGGAGTGGCGGGACGAACACTGAAGCTTTCTTT CAWSGGTNTEAFF
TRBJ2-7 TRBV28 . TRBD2 TGTGCCAGCAGTCTATGGACTAGCGGGACAGGCGAGCAGTACTTC CASSLWTSGTGEQYF
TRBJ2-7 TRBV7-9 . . TGTGCCAGCGGCCAGGAAAGCTACGGCGAGCAGTACTTC CASGQESYGEQYF
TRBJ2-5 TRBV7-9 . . TGTGCCAGCAGCTTAGGCGCTGGGGGGCTGGAGACCCAGTACTTC CASSLGAGGLETQYF
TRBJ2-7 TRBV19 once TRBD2 TGTGCCAGTAGTCCCCTCTCAGCGGGAGATGTCTACGAGCAGTACTTC CASSPLSAGDVYEQYF
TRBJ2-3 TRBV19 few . TGTGCCAGTAGTATACGAGGCCCGACTAGCACAGATACGCAGTATTTT CASSIRGPTSTDTQYF
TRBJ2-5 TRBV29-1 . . TGCAGCTATGAGAGGGGCAAGACCCAGTACTTC CSYERGKTQYF
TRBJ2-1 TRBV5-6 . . TGTGCCAGCAGCCTACCTCTTATCGGGGCTGAGCAGTTCTTC CASSLPLIGAEQFF
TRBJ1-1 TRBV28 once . TGTGCCAGCAGCATCGATCGCACTGAAGCTTTCTTT CASSIDRTEAFF
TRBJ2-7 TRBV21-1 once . TGTGCCAGCAGCAAATGGCACGGCGCTCAGTACTTC CASSKWHGAQYF
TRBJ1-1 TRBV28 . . TGTGCCAGCATAGGGGGAGGGAACACTGAAGCTTTCTTT CASIGGGNTEAFF
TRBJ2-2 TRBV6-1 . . TGTGCCAGCAGTGAGGGTGGGCGGCTCACCGGGGAGCTGTTTTTT CASSEGGRLTGELFF
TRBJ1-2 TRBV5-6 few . TGTGCCAGCAGCCTTTGGTGGGGTAACTATGGCTACACCTTC CASSLWWGNYGYTF
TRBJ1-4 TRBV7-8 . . TGTGCCAGCAGCATGAACCGGGGCCGAAATGAAAAACTGTTTTTT CASSMNRGRNEKLFF
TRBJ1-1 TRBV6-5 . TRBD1 TGTGCCAGCAGTCGATCCGGGACAGGGGACACTGAAGCTTTCTTT CASSRSGTGDTEAFF
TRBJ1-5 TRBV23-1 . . TGCGCCAGCAGTCAATTGAGTGTGAGACCATCAGGTTGTCAGCCCCAGCATTTT CASSQLSVRPSGCQPQHF
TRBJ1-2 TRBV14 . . TGTGCCAGCAGCCCCCCTCAGGGATGGGATGGCTACACCTTC CASSPPQGWDGYTF
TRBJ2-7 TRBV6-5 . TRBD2 TGTGCCAGCAGTCGGACTAGCGGAGGTTACGAGCAGTACTTC CASSRTSGGYEQYF
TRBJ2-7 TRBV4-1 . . TGCGCCAGCAGCGCTGGGCCTTACGAGCAGTACTTC CASSAGPYEQYF
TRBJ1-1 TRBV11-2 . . TGTGCCAGCAGCTTATCAGCGGGATCTCTGAAGGCTTTCTTT CASSLSAGSLKAFF
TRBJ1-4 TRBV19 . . TGTGCCAGTACCCCGGGAGGGCAGAATAGTGAAAAACTGTTTTTT CASTPGGQNSEKLFF
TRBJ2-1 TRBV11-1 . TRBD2 TGTGCCAGCACTTACACGGGACTAGCGGGCAATGAGCAGTTCTTC CASTYTGLAGNEQFF
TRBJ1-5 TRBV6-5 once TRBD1 TGTGCCAGCAGTGCGACAGGGGGCAGCAATCAGCCCCAGCATTTT CASSATGGSNQPQHF
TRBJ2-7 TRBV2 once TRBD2 TGTGCCAGCAGCTTTTCTTTTAGCGGGGGCTCCTACGAGCAGTACTTC CASSFSFSGGSYEQYF
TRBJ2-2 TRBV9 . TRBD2 TGTGCCAGCAGCGTAGAACTAGCGGGGAACACCGGGGAGCTGTTTTTT CASSVELAGNTGELFF
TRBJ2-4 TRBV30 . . TGTGCCTGGAACCGGGGTTCCAAAAACATTCAGTACTTC CAWNRGSKNIQYF
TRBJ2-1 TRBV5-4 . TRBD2 TGTGCCAGCAGCAGTGGGGGGGGTGGAAATGAGCAGTTCTTC CASSSGGGGNEQFF
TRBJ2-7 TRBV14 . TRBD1 TGTGCCAGCAGGCGGACAGGGAGGCACGAGCAGTACTTC CASRRTGRHEQYF
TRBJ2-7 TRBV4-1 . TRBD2 TGCGCCAGCAGCCAATCACCGGGAGGGCCCCAGAACGAGCAGTACTTC CASSQSPGGPQNEQYF
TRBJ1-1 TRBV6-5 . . TGTGCCAGCAGCACACTAGGCGTGAACACTGAAGCTTTCTTT CASSTLGVNTEAFF
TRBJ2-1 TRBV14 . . TGTGCCAGCAGCCGAGACTGGTATGAGCAGTTCTTC CASSRDWYEQFF
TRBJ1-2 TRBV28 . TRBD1 TGTGCCAGCAGGGAGGGACAGGGGGGCTATGGCTACACCTTC CASREGQGGYGYTF
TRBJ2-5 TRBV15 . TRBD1 TGTGCCACCAGCACCGACAGGGGCCTAGGGGAGACCCAGTACTTC CATSTDRGLGETQYF
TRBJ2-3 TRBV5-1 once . TGCGCCAGCAGCTTGGTGTTGACGGCTAGCACAGATACGCAGTATTTT CASSLVLTASTDTQYF
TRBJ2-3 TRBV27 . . TGTGCCAGCAGTTTATCGTGGGGGATAGATACGCAGTATTTT CASSLSWGIDTQYF
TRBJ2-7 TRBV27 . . TGTGCCAGCAGCCGAATTGGGTCCTACGAGCAGTACTTC CASSRIGSYEQYF
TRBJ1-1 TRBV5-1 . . TGCGCCAGCAGCCCCGGGACGGCGAACACTGAAGCTTTCTTT CASSPGTANTEAFF
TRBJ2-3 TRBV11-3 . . TGTGCCAGCAGCTCTGGCACACCCAGCACAGATACGCAGTATTTT CASSSGTPSTDTQYF
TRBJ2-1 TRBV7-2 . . TGTGCCAGCAGCTTACGAGGGACTGACAATGAGCAGTTCTTC CASSLRGTDNEQFF
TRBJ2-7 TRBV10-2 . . TGCGCCAGCACCGACCCACAGGGAGGCGAGCAGTACTTC CASTDPQGGEQYF
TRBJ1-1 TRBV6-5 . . TGTGCCAGCAGTTACTCGGGGGGGGCTATCACTGAAGCTTTCTTT CASSYSGGAITEAFF
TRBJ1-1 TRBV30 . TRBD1 TGTGCCTGGACCTCCAGGGACAGGGAGGAAGCTTTCTTT CAWTSRDREEAFF
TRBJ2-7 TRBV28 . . TGTGCCAGCAGTAGCCCCCCGGGACTGAGATACGAGCAGTACTTC CASSSPPGLRYEQYF
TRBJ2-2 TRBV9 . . TGTGCCAGCAGCTCCGAGATGCTAGGGGAGCTGTTTTTT CASSSEMLGELFF
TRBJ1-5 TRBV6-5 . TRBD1 TGTGCCAGCAGTTGGGACAGTAGCAATCAGCCCCAGCATTTT CASSWDSSNQPQHF
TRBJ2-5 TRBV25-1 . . TGTGCCAGCAAAGGTACGGGCGGGGAGACCCAGTACTTC CASKGTGGETQYF
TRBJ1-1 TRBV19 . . TGTGCCAGTAGTGCCAATTCCGGGGCACTGGGCACTGAAGCTTTCTTT CASSANSGALGTEAFF
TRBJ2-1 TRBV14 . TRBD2 TGTGCCAGCAGCCACACTTCGACTAGCTTTTCCTACAATGAGCAGTTCTTC CASSHTSTSFSYNEQFF
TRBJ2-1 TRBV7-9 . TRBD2 TGTGCCAGCAGCTTATGGATCTCGGGAGGGGGCAATGAGCAGTTCTTC CASSLWISGGGNEQFF
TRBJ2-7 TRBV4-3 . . TGCGCCAGCAGCCAAAACAACGGCCCCTACGAGCAGTACTTC CASSQNNGPYEQYF
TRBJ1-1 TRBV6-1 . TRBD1 TGTGCCAGCAAAGGGGGCGCGGACACTGAAGCTTTCTTT CASKGGADTEAFF
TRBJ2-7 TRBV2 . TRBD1 TGTGCCAGCAGCGTGACAGGGTACTACGAGCAGTACTTC CASSVTGYYEQYF
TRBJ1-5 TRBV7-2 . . TGTGCCAGCAGCGAAAAACCCTGGGACAATCAGCCCCAGCATTTT CASSEKPWDNQPQHF
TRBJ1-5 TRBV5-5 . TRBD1 TGTGCCAGCAGCCACGGGACAGGGGAGGCCTATAGCAATCAGCCCCAGCATTTT CASSHGTGEAYSNQPQHF
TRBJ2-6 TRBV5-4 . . TGTGCCAGCAGCTTGGACGGGGGCTCTGGGGCCAACGTCCTGACTTTC CASSLDGGSGANVLTF
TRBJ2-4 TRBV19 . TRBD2 TGTGCCAGTAGTATGGGGACTAGCGGGACCCTGTACTTC CASSMGTSGTLYF
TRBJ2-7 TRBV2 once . TGTGCCAGCAGTGACGATGGGGGCTCCTACGAGCAGTACTTC CASSDDGGSYEQYF